The present T cell receptor (beta chain) was sequenced within a study of shared clonotypes between healthy human individuals. The length of the CDR3 is 13 residues. Trimming cost V 3 bases and J 6 bases; bases outside gene matches: 5. Germline CDR1 reads MNHNS; CDR2 reads SASEGT. TCRdb's table, derived via immunoSEQ multiplex PCR, lists solely in-frame clones and lacks some. Among 780,000 or so clones listed, around 77% were seen once. A note on this clone: The antigen is undetermined.

Findings and caveats of the study: Non-shared clonotypes showed lower generation probabilities than clonotypes common to all four donors.

Source material: memory CD4+ T cells sorted from blood. Described subset: CD45RA-negative fraction. The clonotype originates from a woman in her twenties or thirties in good health. This rearrangement joins TRBV6-1 to TRBJ2-7; 7 bases map to TRBD1. Here the CDR3 DNA reads TGTGCCAGCAGTGACATACAGGGGTCCGAGCAGTACTTC. As protein: CASSDIQGSEQYF.